These 24 T cell receptor beta chains were sequenced from one sample in a study of T cells in Graves' hyperthyroidism and ophthalmopathy. Researchers amplified the TCR beta CDR3 regions from RNA transcripts. During a first-round RT-PCR of the TCR CDR3, the HTBI primer set was used. TCRdb reprocessed the multiplex PCR reads via MiXCR and lists one record per CDR3 protein. The sample comprises under 300,000 distinct CDR3 sequences, 20% to 30% of which are singletons, and about 30% rests with the top ten. The material sequenced was blood. The receptors were gathered from a man aged 35 to 55 with Graves' hyperthyroidism that later progressed to Graves' ophthalmopathy.

This clonotype was counted ten times or more. The chain carries TRBV24-1 and TRBJ2-3; TRBD2 might be the D (5 bases). The germline V gene encodes CDR1 KGHDR and CDR2 SFDVKD. The CDR3 is 14 amino acids. Trimming pared 7 bases from V and 4 bases from J, leaving 14 bases between. The CDR3 here is CATSAGSSADTQYF. In DNA, the CDR3 is TGTGCCACCAGCGCGGGCAGTTCTGCAGATACGCAGTATTTT.

In this sample, this clonotype turned up many times. The V and J genes are TRBV3-1 and TRBJ1-5; unclear D gene. Germline V gene lookup returns CDR1 LGHDT and CDR2 YNNKEL (reference sequence). Trimming took off 1 base at V and 0 bases at J, with 7 bases between the two ends. This CDR3 is 15 amino acids long. CDR3: CASSQAPASNQPQHF. CDR3 sequence (DNA): TGTGCCAGCAGCCAAGCTCCGGCTAGCAATCAGCCCCAGCATTTT.

In this sample, this clonotype turned up once. This CDR3 is CASSNGLAGGGAYEQYF. In nucleotides, the CDR3 is TGTGCCAGCAGCAACGGACTAGCGGGAGGAGGGGCTTACGAGCAGTACTTC. This sequence joins TRBV2 and TRBJ2-7, with 14 bases lining up with TRBD2. Germline CDR1 SNHLY, CDR2 FYNNEI. J was trimmed by 4 bases and V by 6 bases; bases with no gene match: 11. This CDR3 has 17 residues.

The chain has TRBV12-3 or TRBV12-4 and TRBJ1-1; possible D gene TRBD1, 6 bases. The CDR3 consists of 14 residues. Trimming shortened V by 6 bases and J by 8 bases, and 19 bases separated the two germline ends. Here the CDR3 DNA reads TGTGCCAGCAGCCTGGGACACACCCTCGGAGAAGCTTTCTTT. Amino acid sequence: CASSLGHTLGEAFF.

This clonotype was detected many times. This chain links TRBV24-1 with TRBJ2-5, with a tentative D call TRBD2 (5 bases). The germline gives CDR1 KGHDR, CDR2 SFDVKD. This CDR3 contains 12 residues. V shed 2 bases and J shed 7 bases, with 7 bases lying between them. CDR3 sequence (DNA): TGTGCCACCAGTGATTCCCGGGGGACCCAGTACTTC. Amino acids: CATSDSRGTQYF.

At least ten counts were recorded for this clonotype. This rearrangement joins TRBV28 to TRBJ1-1; TRBD1 matches 7 bases. Germline V lookup: CDR1 MDHEN, CDR2 SYDVKM. The CDR3 totals 13 residues. Trimming at V came to 4 bases and at J to 11 bases, leaving 10 bases not matched to a gene. The CDR3 DNA follows: TGTGCCAGCAGTTCCTCCCCCGACAGGGCTGCTTTCTTT. This codes for CASSSSPDRAAFF.

In this sample, this clonotype turned up many times. Because the CDR3 is missing its conserved closing phenylalanine or tryptophan, this is likely a read error. The chain combines TRBV7-9 with TRBJ1-1; no clear D. The CDR3 contains 12 residues. Germline loops: CDR1 SEHNR, CDR2 FQNEAQ (reference sequence). Between the trimmed V and J ends, which lost 5 bases and 10 bases, there was a span of 14 bases. CDR3 sequence: CASSPAASGAFC. DNA for the CDR3: TGTGCCAGCAGCCCCGCCGCATCGGGAGCTTTCTGT.

V and J are TRBV12-3 or TRBV12-4 and TRBJ2-5; the match to TRBD2 covers 13 bases. The CDR3 runs to 16 residues. V shed 4 bases, J shed 5 bases, and the junction held 7 bases outside the gene matches. The CDR3 region is CASSSETSGRRETQYF. The CDR3 nucleotides read TGTGCCAGCAGTTCGGAGACTAGCGGGAGGAGGGAGACCCAGTACTTC.

This clonotype was observed at least ten times. The chain links TRBV4-1 to TRBJ1-5, with D perhaps TRBD1 (6 bases). Between the trimmed V and J ends, which lost 1 base and 7 bases, there was a span of 14 bases. Germline V CDR1 and CDR2: MGHRA, YSYEKL. This CDR3 has 15 residues. The CDR3 loop reads CASSQGGQGRQPQHF. In DNA, the CDR3 is TGCGCCAGCAGCCAAGGGGGGCAGGGGAGACAGCCCCAGCATTTT.

In this sample, this clonotype turned up many times. The chain has TRBV12-3 or TRBV12-4 and TRBJ1-5, with a tentative D call TRBD1 (6 bases). The CDR3 has 16 amino acids. Trimming pared 4 bases from V and 1 base from J, leaving 14 bases between. CDR3 amino acids: CASSSTGGRSNQPQHF. DNA of the CDR3: TGTGCCAGCAGTTCCACGGGGGGCCGGAGCAATCAGCCCCAGCATTTT.

This clonotype was seen ten or more times. This chain connects TRBV28 to TRBJ1-1; D gene unclear. Trimming pared 7 bases from V and 0 bases from J, leaving 12 bases between. The CDR3 covers 14 residues. Germline V gene data show CDR1 as MDHEN and CDR2 as SYDVKM. CDR3 protein: CASTLTVMNTEAFF. For the CDR3, the DNA is TGTGCCAGCACCCTGACGGTCATGAACACTGAAGCTTTCTTT.

At least ten counts were recorded for this clonotype. The chain is built from TRBV6-5 and TRBJ2-7; no firm D call. Germline CDR1 and CDR2: MNHEY and SVGAGI. The CDR3 spans 14 residues. Trimming took off 3 bases at V and 1 base at J, with 10 bases between the two ends. The CDR3 loop reads CASSYGGKSYEQYF. The CDR3 nucleotides are TGTGCCAGCAGTTATGGCGGCAAATCCTACGAGCAGTACTTC.

Ten or more counts support this clonotype. V usage is TRBV6-2 or TRBV6-3 and J usage is TRBJ2-2, with TRBD2 matching over 11 bases. The germline V gene encodes CDR1 MNHEY and CDR2 SVGEGT. The CDR3 totals 18 residues. After removal of 1 base from V and 0 bases from J, the junction contained 4 bases not matched to a gene. The CDR3: CASSYFSSGRTNTGELFF. In nucleotides, the CDR3 is TGTGCCAGCAGTTACTTTTCTAGCGGGAGGACGAACACCGGGGAGCTGTTTTTT.

This chain connects TRBV5-1 to TRBJ1-1, with a tentative D call TRBD1 (5 bases). Germline CDR1 SGHRS, CDR2 YFSETQ. This CDR3 spans 15 amino acids. Trimming removed 0 bases at V and 5 bases at J, with 14 bases between. CDR3 amino acids: CASSLEIGGKTEAFF. Written as DNA, the CDR3 is TGCGCCAGCAGCTTGGAAATCGGGGGGAAGACTGAAGCTTTCTTT.

This clonotype was observed at least ten times. The rearrangement links TRBV11-2 to TRBJ2-7; 10 bases agree with TRBD2. J lost 0 bases, V lost 3 bases, and 2 bases had no gene match. Germline V lookup: CDR1 SGHAT, CDR2 FQNNGV. CDR3 length: 15 residues. This chain's CDR3 is CASSFGLAVSYEQYF. In nucleotides, the CDR3 is TGTGCCAGCAGCTTTGGACTAGCGGTCTCCTACGAGCAGTACTTC. The full variable domain, in which reference TRBV11-2 and TRBJ2-7 provide the parts outside the CDR3, is EAGVAQSPRYKIIEKRQSVAFWCNPISGHATLYWYQQILGQGPKLLIQFQNNGVVDDSQLPKDRFSAERLKGVDSTLKIQPAKLEDSAVYLCASSFGLAVSYEQYFGPGTRLTVT.

This clonotype has a count of ten or more. V is TRBV5-1 and J is TRBJ1-6; D unclear. Trimming took off 1 base at V and 13 bases at J, with 15 bases between the two ends. In germline, CDR1 is SGHRS, CDR2 YFSETQ. The CDR3 runs 14 residues. CDR3 bases: TGCGCCAGCAGCTTGCAAGCGTTCGGCGATCCCCTCCACTTT. Encoded protein: CASSLQAFGDPLHF.

At least ten counts were recorded for this clonotype. The chain combines TRBV5-1 with TRBJ2-2; D is uncertain. This CDR3 spans 14 amino acids. CDR1 is SGHRS, CDR2 YFSETQ, per germline. V lost 4 bases to trimming and J lost 1 base, with 8 bases between them. The CDR3 protein is CASSSLLNTGELFF. Here the CDR3 DNA reads TGCGCCAGCAGCAGCCTATTGAACACCGGGGAGCTGTTTTTT.

This clonotype was recorded many times. A much larger clone sits a single nucleotide away, making a read error possible. The gene calls are TRBV11-2 and TRBJ1-5, with TRBD1 matching 11 bases. The germline gives CDR1 SGHAT, CDR2 FQNNGV. The V and J ends lost 5 bases and 7 bases, in that order; junction bases with no gene match: 7. The CDR3 consists of 15 residues. This chain's CDR3 is CASSGGQGAGQPQHF. In DNA, the CDR3 is TGTGCCAGCAGCGGCGGACAGGGGGCAGGACAGCCCCAGCATTTT.

This clonotype was seen repeatedly, ten times or more. The chain has TRBV27 and TRBJ1-6; the match to TRBD1 covers 10 bases. The CDR3 covers 15 residues. CDR1 and CDR2 (germline): MNHEY, SMNVEV (reference sequence). J was trimmed by 9 bases and V by 6 bases; bases with no gene match: 8. This chain's CDR3 is CASRARTGGPSPLHF. The CDR3 DNA sequence: TGTGCCAGCAGGGCGAGGACAGGGGGGCCTTCACCCCTCCACTTT.

The rearrangement links TRBV11-2 to TRBJ2-2; 9 positions match TRBD1. The CDR3 extends over 16 amino acids. J was trimmed by 2 bases and V by 6 bases; bases with no gene match: 7. The germline V gene has CDR1 SGHAT and CDR2 FQNNGV. The CDR3 DNA reads TGTGCCAGCAGGCGTAACAGGGGGCGAAACACCGGGGAGCTGTTTTTT. Amino acids: CASRRNRGRNTGELFF.

The chain couples TRBV6-2 or TRBV6-3 to TRBJ2-7; 9 nucleotides align to TRBD1. J was trimmed by 2 bases and V by 6 bases; bases with no gene match: 8. The CDR3 has 15 amino acids. Germline-derived CDR1 and CDR2 are MNHEY and SVGEGT. The CDR3 spells CASRYPGQGPYEQYF. CDR3 nucleotides: TGTGCCAGCAGATATCCGGGACAGGGACCCTACGAGCAGTACTTC.

The V gene is TRBV28, the J gene TRBJ2-7; no definite D call. The CDR3 is made up of 15 amino acids. Trimming stripped 5 bases from V and 3 bases from J, with 17 bases between. Germline CDR1 MDHEN, CDR2 SYDVKM. The DNA for the CDR3 is TGTGCCAGCAGTCCCCAGTTTGGGGTAAGCTACGAGCAGTACTTC. Translating it yields CASSPQFGVSYEQYF.

This clonotype has at least ten counts. The chain uses TRBV5-1 and TRBJ2-6; D may be TRBD2 (6 bases). CDR1 and CDR2 from the germline V gene are SGHRS and YFSETQ. The CDR3 runs 17 residues. V was shortened by 1 base and J by 4 bases, with 15 bases between the two germline ends. CDR3 sequence (DNA): TGCGCCAGCAGCTTGTTCCCGGGAGTGTTGGGGGCCAACGTCCTGACTTTC. Amino acids: CASSLFPGVLGANVLTF.

The chain has TRBV20-1 and TRBJ1-2, with 7 bases lining up with TRBD1. CDR3 length equals 14 residues. From germline, CDR1 is DFQATT and CDR2 SNEGSKA (reference sequence). Losses at the gene ends were 3 bases for V and 1 base for J; bases not matched to a gene: 5. CDR3 bases: TGCAGTGCTAGCTTACAGGGGTATAACTATGGCTACACCTTC. Encoded protein: CSASLQGYNYGYTF.